One and the same sample provided the 13 T cell receptor beta chains below, sequenced in a study of T-cell memory formation after mild COVID-19. One entry per CDR3 protein, called by TCRdb with MiXCR from the 5' RACE reads. The sample includes more than 150,000 distinct CDR3 sequences, around 21% seen only once; the top ten take about 23%. Source material: PBMCs or a T cell subset sorted from them (not recorded which). The receptors come from an adult woman who had mild COVID-19 (a few samples of this study predate the infection). Cell type and time point are not known.

This clonotype was detected only a few times. This chain joins TRBV4-1 and TRBJ1-1; 10 positions agree with TRBD1. In germline, CDR1 is MGHRA, CDR2 YSYEKL. The CDR3 is made up of 15 amino acids. The V segment lost 5 bases and the J segment 4 bases; nucleotides outside the gene matches: 7. Here the CDR3 DNA reads TGCGCCAGCAGCAATCCTTGGACAGGGGGCACTGAAGCTTTCTTT. This gives the protein CASSNPWTGGTEAFF.

The V and J genes are TRBV6-6 and TRBJ1-5, with unresolved D. The CDR3 covers 14 residues. CDR1 is MNHNY, CDR2 SVGAGI, per germline (reference sequence). Deletions cut 6 bases from V and 0 bases from J, with 9 bases between. CDR3 DNA sequence: TGTGCCAGCAGACAGTGGGGTAGCAATCAGCCCCAGCATTTT. It yields the protein CASRQWGSNQPQHF.

The CDR3 region has the DNA TGTGCCACCAGCGCCTGGGGGTTTAACACAGATACGCAGTATTTT. This sequence encodes CATSAWGFNTDTQYF. This chain uses TRBV24-1 with TRBJ2-3; the D gene could be TRBD1 or TRBD2 (5 bases each). This CDR3 spans 15 amino acids. The germline V and J ends were trimmed by 7 bases and 2 bases, with 15 bases remaining between them. Germline V gene lookup returns CDR1 KGHDR and CDR2 SFDVKD.

This clonotype was seen more than once but under ten times. The chain recombines TRBV29-1 with TRBJ2-5; 10 positions agree with TRBD2. Germline V CDR1 and CDR2: SQVTM, ANQGSEA. V lost 2 bases and J lost 4; bases outside the gene matches: 7. This CDR3 has 15 amino acids. The CDR3 loop reads CSVEIGLAGAETQYF. The CDR3 bases are TGCAGCGTTGAAATAGGTCTAGCGGGAGCAGAGACCCAGTACTTC.

This clonotype showed up just a few times. This chain joins TRBV20-1 and TRBJ1-1, with D uncertain. Germline CDR1 reads DFQATT; CDR2 reads SNEGSKA (reference sequence). Trimming pared 0 bases from V and 1 base from J, leaving 15 bases between. The CDR3 loop spans 16 amino acids. The chain's CDR3 is CSARDRVQPGNTEAFF. In DNA, the CDR3 is TGCAGTGCTAGAGATCGGGTACAGCCCGGGAACACTGAAGCTTTCTTT.

This clonotype appeared once. The genes are TRBV24-1 and TRBJ2-4, with D hard to call. This CDR3 has 14 amino acids. Germline V gene sequence: CDR1 KGHDR, CDR2 SFDVKD. Trimming removed 4 bases from V and 1 base from J, with 7 bases in between. CDR3 bases: TGTGCCACCAGTGAGTCTGGGGCCAAAAACATTCAGTACTTC. Translation gives CATSESGAKNIQYF.

There are a few counts of this clonotype. This chain links TRBV11-2 with TRBJ2-3; TRBD2 matches at 12 bases. J lost 0 bases, V lost 5 bases, and 3 bases had no gene match. The CDR3 sequence is 16 residues long. The germline V gene has CDR1 SGHAT and CDR2 FQNNGV. CDR3: CASSTGTSGSTDTQYF. The DNA of the CDR3 is TGTGCCAGCAGCACCGGGACTAGCGGGAGCACAGATACGCAGTATTTT.

The chain links TRBV7-9 to TRBJ1-1; D unresolved. This CDR3 is built from 11 residues. Trimming removed 5 bases from V and 6 bases from J, with 7 bases in between. From germline, CDR1 is SEHNR and CDR2 FQNEAQ (reference sequence). The CDR3 is CASSLAPEAFF. CDR3 bases: TGTGCCAGCAGCCTCGCCCCTGAAGCTTTCTTT.

The chain links TRBV7-2 to TRBJ2-3; D possibly corresponds to TRBD2 (7 bases). Per germline, CDR1 SGHTA and CDR2 FQGNSA. The CDR3 is 16 amino acids. Deletions cut 5 bases from V and 6 bases from J, with 21 bases between. The CDR3 reads CASSTPLGGAGDTQYF. CDR3 bases: TGTGCCAGCAGCACCCCCCTGGGGGGGGCCGGGGATACGCAGTATTTT.

This clonotype was picked up many times. The chain links TRBV7-8 to TRBJ2-1; D is possibly TRBD1 or TRBD2 (5 bases each). V lost 3 bases, J lost 8 bases, and 11 bases lay in between. The V gene's germline CDR1 is SGHVS and CDR2 FQNEAQ. The CDR3 sequence is 13 residues long. In DNA form, the CDR3 reads TGTGCCAGCAGCTTCGGGACCAGCGATGAGCAGTTCTTC. This sequence encodes CASSFGTSDEQFF.

V and J are TRBV20-1 and TRBJ1-5; D possibly corresponds to TRBD1 (6 bases). V lost 1 base and J lost 4, with 11 bases in between. Germline V gives CDR1 DFQATT, CDR2 SNEGSKA (reference sequence). The CDR3 runs to 14 residues. The CDR3 nucleotides read TGCAGTGCTAGAGTCCAGGGGTTTAATCAGCCCCAGCATTTT. It translates to CSARVQGFNQPQHF.

The J gene is TRBJ2-5, the V gene TRBV15, with D perhaps TRBD2 (5 bases). Trimming shortened V by 4 bases and J by 2 bases, and 23 bases separated the two germline ends. Germline CDR1 and CDR2: LNHNV and YYDKDF (reference sequence). The CDR3 is made up of 18 amino acids. In nucleotides, the CDR3 is TGTGCCACCAGCACGGGGTTTCGACCAGATTTGTATCAAGAGACCCAGTACTTC. It encodes CATSTGFRPDLYQETQYF.

This clonotype was counted between two and nine times. The chain uses TRBV5-6 and TRBJ2-7; 9 bases are a match to TRBD2. V shed 3 bases, J shed 3 bases, and the junction held 7 bases outside the gene matches. This CDR3 has 15 residues. Germline V CDR1 and CDR2: SGHDT, YYEEEE. The CDR3 region has the DNA TGTGCCAGCAGCTCCCCGACTAGCGGATACTACGAGCAGTACTTC. Its translation is CASSSPTSGYYEQYF.